Below are 30 T cell receptor beta chains sequenced from a single sample in a study of T cell repertoires in cytomegalovirus infection. Their antigens remain unidentified. TCRdb used MiXCR to reprocess the reads, holding one entry per CDR3 protein. The table records some 68,000 distinct CDR3 sequences, 22% of them present only once. Source material: PBMCs, sequenced either directly or after in vitro stimulation (not recorded which). Receptors originate from a human donor in good health (CMV status not recorded). Some clones in this sample may be carry-over from other donors' samples.

The chain employs TRBV6-5 and TRBJ1-1; D ambiguous. Germline values: CDR1 MNHEY, CDR2 SVGAGI. This CDR3 region has 14 residues. Trimming left V 5 bases short and J 3 bases short, with 13 bases between. The CDR3, as DNA: TGTGCCAGCAGTCCTTTTAAAGCGGACACTGAAGCTTTCTTT. This encodes CASSPFKADTEAFF.

This clonotype was found a few times. The chain uses TRBV4-1 and TRBJ2-6, with D tentatively TRBD1 (6 bases). This CDR3 is 17 amino acids long. Germline V gives CDR1 MGHRA, CDR2 YSYEKL. With 2 bases removed from V and 0 bases from J, the gap between germline ends came to 11 bases. CDR3 sequence: CASSQQTGYSGANVLTF. The CDR3 DNA reads TGCGCCAGCAGCCAACAAACAGGGTACTCTGGGGCCAACGTCCTGACTTTC.

There are a few counts of this clonotype. The chain is built from TRBV12-3 or TRBV12-4 and TRBJ1-2; 9 bases fit TRBD1. V shed 4 bases, J shed 7 bases, and the junction held 13 bases outside the gene matches. The CDR3 extends over 16 amino acids. CDR3 in DNA: TGTGCCAGCAGTTGGGGACAGGGCCCAAGGTGGGCTGGCTACACCTTC. Encoded protein: CASSWGQGPRWAGYTF.

The chain couples TRBV7-9 to TRBJ2-1; D gene uncertain. CDR3 length: 12 residues. CDR1 and CDR2 (germline): SEHNR, FQNEAQ (reference sequence). V was shortened by 4 bases and J by 7 bases, with 8 bases between the two germline ends. Here the CDR3 reads CASSSGSNEQFF. CDR3 DNA sequence: TGTGCCAGCAGCTCGGGCTCGAATGAGCAGTTCTTC.

The chain joins TRBV4-1 to TRBJ1-4, with TRBD1 matching 10 bases. Per the germline V gene, CDR1 is MGHRA and CDR2 is YSYEKL. The CDR3 loop spans 14 amino acids. V shed 5 bases, J shed 8 bases, and the junction held 5 bases outside the gene matches. The DNA for the CDR3 is TGCGCCAGCAGCAGGACAGGGGGAGAGGAAAAACTGTTTTTT. This codes for CASSRTGGEEKLFF.

In this sample, this clonotype turned up many times. The chain is built from TRBV7-8 and TRBJ1-2; D may be TRBD1 (6 bases). From germline, CDR1 is SGHVS and CDR2 FQNEAQ. V lost 1 base, J lost 7 bases, and 22 bases lay in between. The CDR3 extends over 17 amino acids. The CDR3 here is CASSLEAGARGFLGYTF. CDR3 nucleotide sequence: TGTGCCAGCAGCTTAGAGGCGGGGGCGAGAGGATTTCTTGGCTACACCTTC.

The chain combines TRBV12-3 or TRBV12-4 with TRBJ1-1; D unclear. The germline V and J ends were trimmed by 1 base and 4 bases, with 7 bases remaining between them. CDR3 length: 13 amino acids. CDR3: CASSLGHATEAFF. CDR3 DNA sequence: TGTGCCAGCAGTTTAGGACACGCCACTGAAGCTTTCTTT.

This clonotype was seen more than once but under ten times. The chain joins TRBV11-2 to TRBJ2-5, with 9 bases identical to TRBD1. This CDR3 has 14 residues. Looked up from germline, CDR1 is SGHAT and CDR2 is FQNNGV. The V gene end was trimmed by 3 bases and the J gene end by 6 bases; junction bases not matched to a gene: 5. The CDR3: CASSLGTGLKTQYF. The CDR3 DNA reads as TGTGCCAGCAGCTTGGGGACAGGGCTAAAGACCCAGTACTTC.

This clonotype was picked up a small number of times. This sequence joins TRBV7-8 and TRBJ2-1; TRBD2 matches at 10 bases. Germline CDR1 is SGHVS and CDR2 is FQNEAQ. CDR3 length: 16 residues. The ends lost 0 bases at V and 5 bases at J; junction bases unmatched: 4. The CDR3 spells CASSLALLAGDNEQFF. CDR3 nucleotides: TGTGCCAGCAGCTTAGCTTTGCTAGCGGGAGACAATGAGCAGTTCTTC.

The J gene is TRBJ1-5, the V gene TRBV4-1; maybe TRBD1 (6 bases). Deletions cut 0 bases from V and 0 bases from J, with 12 bases between. Germline V CDR1 and CDR2: MGHRA, YSYEKL. The CDR3 has 17 amino acids. CDR3 amino acids: CASSQERGQGSNQPQHF. CDR3 DNA: TGCGCCAGCAGCCAAGAACGGGGGCAGGGTAGCAATCAGCCCCAGCATTTT.

This clonotype was detected only a few times. The rearrangement joins TRBV7-2 to TRBJ2-3, with unresolved D. Looked up from germline, CDR1 is SGHTA and CDR2 is FQGNSA. V lost 3 bases to trimming and J lost 2 bases, with 9 bases between them. The CDR3 runs to 14 residues. Here the CDR3 reads CASSFYSITDTQYF. CDR3 in DNA: TGTGCCAGCAGCTTTTACAGTATCACAGATACGCAGTATTTT.

The chain couples TRBV28 to TRBJ2-5; TRBD2 might be the D (7 bases). Trimming stripped 3 bases from V and 5 bases from J, with 13 bases between. In germline, CDR1 is MDHEN, CDR2 SYDVKM. This CDR3 is 14 amino acids long. The CDR3 DNA reads as TGTGCCAGCAGTTTGGGGGGGCGTCGGGAGACCCAGTACTTC. This codes for CASSLGGRRETQYF.

This chain links TRBV9 with TRBJ2-4; 7 bases fit TRBD2. Germline CDR1 reads SGDLS; CDR2 reads YYNGEE. This CDR3 contains 13 residues. With V trimmed by 4 bases and J by 5 bases, 3 bases remained unmatched. In DNA form, the CDR3 reads TGTGCCAGCAGCCCGGGGGGACAAAACATTCAGTACTTC. It encodes CASSPGGQNIQYF.

The sample holds a few counts of this clonotype. J is TRBJ2-5 and V is TRBV4-2, with D perhaps matching TRBD2 (5 bases). CDR3 size: 16 residues. Trimming removed 0 bases at V and 5 bases at J, with 16 bases between. CDR1 LGHNA and CDR2 YNFKEQ come from the germline V gene. The CDR3 spells CASSQETGMIGETQYF. The CDR3 nucleotides read TGTGCCAGCAGCCAAGAAACCGGGATGATCGGCGAGACCCAGTACTTC.

Ten or more counts support this clonotype. This chain connects TRBV7-6 to TRBJ2-3, with 9 nucleotides matching TRBD2. The CDR3 is made up of 16 amino acids. CDR1 and CDR2 (germline): SGHVS, FNYEAQ. Trimming at V came to 1 base and at J to 1 base, leaving 3 bases not matched to a gene. The CDR3 DNA reads TGTGCCAGCAGCTTAGAGGCTAGCGGGGGCACAGATACGCAGTATTTT. This translates into CASSLEASGGTDTQYF.

This clonotype has only a few counts. This chain links TRBV20-1 with TRBJ1-2; D is perhaps TRBD1 (5 bases). The germline CDR1 and CDR2 sequences are DFQATT and SNEGSKA (reference sequence). V lost 4 bases and J 4 bases, leaving 10 bases between the germline ends. CDR3 length: 12 residues. The CDR3 region has the DNA TGCAGTGCTACCCAGACAGTCTATGGCTACACCTTC. Translation gives CSATQTVYGYTF.

The chain recombines TRBV20-1 with TRBJ2-3, with 11 positions matching TRBD2. V shed 0 bases, J shed 2 bases, and the junction held 16 bases outside the gene matches. CDR3 length equals 20 residues. Per the germline V gene, CDR1 is DFQATT and CDR2 is SNEGSKA (reference sequence). CDR3 nucleotide sequence: TGCAGTGCTAGAGATGGGACAGCCAACCTAGCGGGAGGCCCCACAGATACGCAGTATTTT. This encodes CSARDGTANLAGGPTDTQYF.

The CDR3 DNA reads TGTGCCAGCAGTTTTCGGAGCAGGGTTTACAATGAGCAGTTCTTC. It encodes CASSFRSRVYNEQFF. The rearrangement uses TRBV6-2 or TRBV6-3 and TRBJ2-1, with a weak D call TRBD1 (5 bases). The CDR3 loop spans 15 amino acids. Germline CDR1 is MNHEY and CDR2 is SVGEGT. V lost 4 bases and J lost 4, with 14 bases in between.

The sample holds many counts of this clonotype. The genes are TRBV7-2 and TRBJ2-1, with 8 bases that match TRBD2. V was pared by 5 bases and J by 9 bases, with 15 bases of the junction left unmatched. CDR1 and CDR2 from the germline V gene are SGHTA and FQGNSA. The CDR3 consists of 16 residues. CDR3 in amino acids: CASSPQTAGAGSEQFF. As DNA, the CDR3 is TGTGCCAGCAGCCCCCAAACAGCGGGAGCCGGTAGTGAGCAGTTCTTC. Together with reference TRBV7-2 and TRBJ2-1, the CDR3 gives the full variable domain: GAGVSQSPSNKVTEKGKDVELRCDPISGHTALYWYRQSLGQGLEFLIYFQGNSAPDKSGLPSDRFSAERTGGSVSTLTIQRTQQEDSAVYLCASSPQTAGAGSEQFFGPGTRLTVL.

This chain connects TRBV5-1 to TRBJ2-2, with a weak D call TRBD2 (5 bases). The V end was cut by 4 bases, the J end by 4 bases, with 11 bases between. The CDR3 is 14 amino acids. Germline V gene sequence: CDR1 SGHRS, CDR2 YFSETQ. In nucleotides, the CDR3 is TGCGCCAGCAGCCCCGGGATGGCCACCGGGGAGCTGTTTTTT. This codes for CASSPGMATGELFF.

This clonotype occurred a few times. The chain links TRBV11-1 to TRBJ2-1; 9 nucleotides align to TRBD1. This CDR3 comprises 16 residues. V dropped 5 bases and J dropped 4; count of bases not matched to a gene: 9. The germline gives CDR1 SGHAT, CDR2 FQDESV (reference sequence). The CDR3 sequence is CASSIRRDRVYNEQFF. The CDR3 DNA sequence: TGTGCCAGCAGCATCAGACGGGACAGGGTGTACAATGAGCAGTTCTTC.

This chain uses TRBV6-1 with TRBJ2-5; D gene uncertain. Trimming removed 1 base from V and 5 bases from J, with 11 bases in between. CDR3 length equals 14 residues. In germline, CDR1 is MNHNS, CDR2 SASEGT. The CDR3 loop is CASSEVRGVETQYF. The CDR3 DNA reads as TGTGCCAGCAGTGAAGTCCGAGGTGTGGAGACCCAGTACTTC.

This clonotype was seen more than once but under ten times. CDR3 in amino acids: CASSFIYEQFF. In nucleotides, the CDR3 is TGTGCCAGCAGTTTTATCTATGAGCAGTTCTTC. The chain uses TRBV12-3 or TRBV12-4 and TRBJ2-1; no clear D. Trimming removed 3 bases at V and 8 bases at J, with 5 bases between. The CDR3 is 11 amino acids.

Only a few counts were recorded for this clonotype. The V call is TRBV7-2, the J call TRBJ1-4, with TRBD1 matching 8 bases. Germline V gene data show CDR1 as SGHTA and CDR2 as FQGNSA. CDR3 length: 14 amino acids. J was trimmed by 3 bases and V by 5 bases; bases with no gene match: 2. Here the CDR3 DNA reads TGTGCCAGCAGCCAGGGACAGGCTAATGAAAAACTGTTTTTT. Protein product: CASSQGQANEKLFF.

This clonotype has a count of ten or more. The rearrangement links TRBV7-2 to TRBJ1-2; perhaps TRBD1 as D (6 bases). This CDR3 contains 14 residues. Trimming removed 5 bases from V and 2 bases from J, with 12 bases in between. The V gene's germline CDR1 is SGHTA and CDR2 FQGNSA. CDR3 DNA sequence: TGTGCCAGCAGCCCAGGGACAACGAACTATGGCTACACCTTC. It translates to CASSPGTTNYGYTF.

The CDR3 is CASSLARENEKLFF. CDR3 sequence (DNA): TGTGCCAGCAGCTTAGCCAGGGAAAATGAAAAACTGTTTTTT. V is TRBV7-9 and J is TRBJ1-4; D perhaps matches TRBD1 (5 bases). Germline CDR1 is SEHNR and CDR2 is FQNEAQ (reference sequence). V lost 0 bases and J lost 5, with 7 bases in between. The CDR3 has 14 amino acids.

In regard to this clonotype: A read error may account for a junction end that differs from germline. The chain joins TRBV7-2 to TRBJ1-4; D is possibly TRBD1 (5 bases). CDR3 length: 14 residues. From germline, CDR1 is SGHTA and CDR2 FQGNSA. The CDR3 DNA sequence: TGTGCCAGCAGCTTAGCAGAGGGGAATGAAAAACCGTTTTTT. Encoded protein: CASSLAEGNEKPFF.

Here the CDR3 reads CATSRAQGALEKLFF. CDR3 sequence (DNA): TGTGCCACCAGCAGAGCTCAGGGGGCGTTGGAAAAACTGTTTTTT. V is TRBV15 and J is TRBJ1-4; 8 positions agree with TRBD1. Germline CDR1 LNHNV, CDR2 YYDKDF (reference sequence). The CDR3 consists of 15 residues. V lost 1 base and J lost 8; bases outside the gene matches: 6.

This clonotype appeared a few times. This chain uses TRBV5-1 with TRBJ1-2; no reliable D call. The CDR3 is 14 residues long. Germline V lookup: CDR1 SGHRS, CDR2 YFSETQ. Trimming cost V 0 bases and J 7 bases, with 13 bases left between them. The CDR3 DNA sequence: TGCGCCAGCAGCTTGGAGGGCCGGTCAGGTGGCTACACCTTC. This gives the protein CASSLEGRSGGYTF.

This rearrangement joins TRBV24-1 to TRBJ2-3, with D perhaps matching TRBD1 (6 bases). The germline V and J ends were trimmed by 4 bases and 2 bases, with 15 bases remaining between them. This CDR3 is built from 16 residues. Germline V gene sequence: CDR1 KGHDR, CDR2 SFDVKD. The CDR3, as DNA: TGTGCCACCAGTGACCCAAGGGACAACCCCACAGATACGCAGTATTTT. This translates into CATSDPRDNPTDTQYF.